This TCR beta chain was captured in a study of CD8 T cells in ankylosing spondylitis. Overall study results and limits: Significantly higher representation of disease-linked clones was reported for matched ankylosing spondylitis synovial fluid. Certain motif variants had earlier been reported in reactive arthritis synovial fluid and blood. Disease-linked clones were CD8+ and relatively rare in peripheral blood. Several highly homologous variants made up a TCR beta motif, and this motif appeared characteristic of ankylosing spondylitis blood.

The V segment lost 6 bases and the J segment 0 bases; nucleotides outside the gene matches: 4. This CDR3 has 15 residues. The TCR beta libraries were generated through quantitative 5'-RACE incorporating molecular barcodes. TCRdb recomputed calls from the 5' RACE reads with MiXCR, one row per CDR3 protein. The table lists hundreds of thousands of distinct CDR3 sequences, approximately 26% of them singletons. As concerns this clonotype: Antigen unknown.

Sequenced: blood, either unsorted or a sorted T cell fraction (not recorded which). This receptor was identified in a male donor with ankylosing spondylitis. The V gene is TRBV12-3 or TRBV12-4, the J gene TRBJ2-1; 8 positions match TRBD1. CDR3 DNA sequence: TGTGCCAGCAGCCGTACAGGGGGCTCCTACAATGAGCAGTTCTTC. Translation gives CASSRTGGSYNEQFF.